The subject of this entry is one T cell receptor beta chain. The data were obtained in a study of blood T cell repertoires in COVID-19. Study-wide context: COVID-19 samples collected from the United States, Italy and Spain covered acute and convalescent phases. T cells, B-cell-depleted T cells, or PBMCs supplied cDNA or gDNA.

After removal of 4 bases from V and 8 bases from J, the junction contained 8 bases not matched to a gene. The CDR3 is 14 amino acids. Germline V lookup: CDR1 SNHLY, CDR2 FYNNEI. Authors' data handling: Reference gene primer amplification in the assay estimated nucleated cell counts. The data were produced by immunoSEQ multiplex PCR, yet TCRdb's version contains in-frame clones alone and is incomplete. The V and J calls and the clone size are those of that table, but D and trimming were determined from the DNA. This repertoire shows some 300,000 clones, around 88% found once; its top ten account for 5.5% to 7%.

The receptor was derived from a woman aged 25-40 years who had recovered from COVID-19. The chain joins TRBV2 to TRBJ1-5; 7 positions agree with TRBD1. Material: peripheral blood. The CDR3 bases are TGTGCCAGCAGTGGACAGGGAGGTAATGAGCCCCAGCATTTT. Protein: CASSGQGGNEPQHF. The full variable domain, its missing parts supplied by reference TRBV2 and TRBJ1-5, is EPEVTQTPSHQVTQMGQEVILRCVPISNHLYFYWYRQILGQKVEFLVSFYNNEISEKSEIFDDQFSVERPDGSNFTLKIRSTKLEDSAMYFCASSGQGGNEPQHFGDGTRLSIL.